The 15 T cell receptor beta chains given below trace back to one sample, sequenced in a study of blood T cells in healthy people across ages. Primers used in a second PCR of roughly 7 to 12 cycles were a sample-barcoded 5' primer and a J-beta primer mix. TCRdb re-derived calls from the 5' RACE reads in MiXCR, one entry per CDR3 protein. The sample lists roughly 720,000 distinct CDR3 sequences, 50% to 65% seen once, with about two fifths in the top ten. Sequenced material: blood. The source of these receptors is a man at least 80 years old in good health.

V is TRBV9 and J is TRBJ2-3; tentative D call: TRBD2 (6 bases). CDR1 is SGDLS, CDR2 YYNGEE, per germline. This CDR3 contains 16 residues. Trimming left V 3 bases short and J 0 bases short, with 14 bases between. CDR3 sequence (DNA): TGTGCCAGCAGCGAAGGCCCTAGCGCCAGCACAGATACGCAGTATTTT. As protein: CASSEGPSASTDTQYF.

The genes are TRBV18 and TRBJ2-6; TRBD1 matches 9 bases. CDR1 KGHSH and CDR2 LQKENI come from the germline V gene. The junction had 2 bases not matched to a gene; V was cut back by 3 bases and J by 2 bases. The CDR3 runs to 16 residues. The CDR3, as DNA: TGTGCCAGCTCACCTGGGACAGGGACTGGGGCCAACGTCCTGACTTTC. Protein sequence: CASSPGTGTGANVLTF.

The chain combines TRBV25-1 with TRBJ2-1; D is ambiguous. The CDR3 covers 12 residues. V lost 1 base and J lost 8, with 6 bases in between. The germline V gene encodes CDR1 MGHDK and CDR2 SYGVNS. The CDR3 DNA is TGTGCCAGCAGTGAATCGGCGGATGAGCAGTTCTTC. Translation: CASSESADEQFF.

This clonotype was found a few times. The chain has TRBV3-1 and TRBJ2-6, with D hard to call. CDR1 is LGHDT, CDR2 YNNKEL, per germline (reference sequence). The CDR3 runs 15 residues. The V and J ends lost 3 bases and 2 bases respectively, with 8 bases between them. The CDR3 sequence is CASSHIRAGANVLTF. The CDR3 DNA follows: TGTGCCAGCAGCCACATCCGGGCTGGGGCCAACGTCCTGACTTTC.

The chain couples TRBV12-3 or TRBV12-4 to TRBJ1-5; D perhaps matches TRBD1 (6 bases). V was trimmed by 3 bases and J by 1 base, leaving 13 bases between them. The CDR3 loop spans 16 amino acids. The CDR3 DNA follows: TGTGCCAGCAGTTTGGGGGCCGCGAGAAGCAATCAGCCCCAGCATTTT. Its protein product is CASSLGAARSNQPQHF.

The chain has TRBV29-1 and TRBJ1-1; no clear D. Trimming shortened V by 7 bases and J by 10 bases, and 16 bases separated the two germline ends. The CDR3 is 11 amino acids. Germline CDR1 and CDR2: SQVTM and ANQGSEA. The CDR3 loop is CSAKREVRAFF. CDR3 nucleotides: TGCAGCGCCAAAAGGGAGGTGAGAGCTTTCTTT. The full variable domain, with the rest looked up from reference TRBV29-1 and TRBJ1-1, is SAVISQKPSRDICQRGTSLTIQCQVDSQVTMMFWYRQQPGQSLTLIATANQGSEATYESGFVIDKFPISRPNLTFSTLTVSNMSPEDSSIYLCSAKREVRAFFGQGTRLTVV.

CDR3 amino acids: CASSPQTGSTYGYTF. The CDR3 coding sequence is TGTGCCAGCTCACCACAAACAGGGAGCACCTATGGCTACACCTTC. This rearrangement joins TRBV18 to TRBJ1-2; TRBD1 might be the D (6 bases). The length of the CDR3 is 15 residues. Trimming left V 1 base short and J 4 bases short, with 13 bases between. CDR1 and CDR2 (germline): KGHSH, LQKENI.

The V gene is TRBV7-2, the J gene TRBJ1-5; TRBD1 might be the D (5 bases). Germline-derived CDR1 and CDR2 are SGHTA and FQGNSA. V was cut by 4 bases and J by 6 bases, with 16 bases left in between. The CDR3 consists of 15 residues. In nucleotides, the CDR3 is TGTGCCAGCAGCTCGAGGACGGGGGTCCTTCAGCCCCAGCATTTT. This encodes CASSSRTGVLQPQHF.

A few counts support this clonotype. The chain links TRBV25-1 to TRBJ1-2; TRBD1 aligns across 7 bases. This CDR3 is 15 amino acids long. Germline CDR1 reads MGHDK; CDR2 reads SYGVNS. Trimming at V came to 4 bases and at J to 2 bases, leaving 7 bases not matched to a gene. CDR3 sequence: CASSGHATGNYGYTF. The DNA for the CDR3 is TGTGCCAGCAGTGGGCACGCGACAGGGAACTATGGCTACACCTTC.

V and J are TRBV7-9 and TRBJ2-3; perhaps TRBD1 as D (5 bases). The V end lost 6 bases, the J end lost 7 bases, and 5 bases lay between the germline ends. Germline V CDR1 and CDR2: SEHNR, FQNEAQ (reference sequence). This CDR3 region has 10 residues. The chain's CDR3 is CASRDNTQYF. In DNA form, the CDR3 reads TGTGCCAGCAGGGACAATACGCAGTATTTT.

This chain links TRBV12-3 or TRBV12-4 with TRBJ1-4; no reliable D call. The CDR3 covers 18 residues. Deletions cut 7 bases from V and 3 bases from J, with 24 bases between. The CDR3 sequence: CASTSRAFPFSANEKLFF. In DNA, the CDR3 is TGTGCCAGCACTTCCCGGGCCTTCCCTTTCTCGGCTAATGAAAAACTGTTTTTT.

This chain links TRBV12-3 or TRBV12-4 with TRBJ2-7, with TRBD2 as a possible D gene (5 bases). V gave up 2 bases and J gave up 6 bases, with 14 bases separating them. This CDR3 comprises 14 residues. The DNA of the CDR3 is TGTGCCAGCAGTTTAATCGGAGGAATTGGCGAGCAGTACTTC. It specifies CASSLIGGIGEQYF.

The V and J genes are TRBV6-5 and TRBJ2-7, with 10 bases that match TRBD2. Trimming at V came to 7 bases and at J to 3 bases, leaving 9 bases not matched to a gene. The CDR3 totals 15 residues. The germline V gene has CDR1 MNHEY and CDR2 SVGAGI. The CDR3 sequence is CASTYGSSGSYEQYF. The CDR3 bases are TGTGCCAGCACCTACGGGTCTAGCGGGAGCTACGAGCAGTACTTC.

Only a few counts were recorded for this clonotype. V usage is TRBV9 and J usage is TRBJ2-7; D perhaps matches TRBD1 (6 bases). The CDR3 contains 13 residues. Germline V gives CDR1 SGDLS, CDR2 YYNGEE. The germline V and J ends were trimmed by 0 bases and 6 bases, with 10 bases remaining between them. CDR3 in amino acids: CASSVGGPTEQYF. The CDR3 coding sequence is TGTGCCAGCAGCGTAGGGGGGCCCACCGAGCAGTACTTC.

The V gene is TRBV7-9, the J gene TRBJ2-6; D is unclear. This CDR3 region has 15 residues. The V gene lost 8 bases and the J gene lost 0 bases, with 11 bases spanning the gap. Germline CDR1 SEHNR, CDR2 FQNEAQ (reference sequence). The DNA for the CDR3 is TGTGCCAGCGCGCCCCGGATCTCTGGGGCCAACGTCCTGACTTTC. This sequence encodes CASAPRISGANVLTF.